This entry lists 13 T cell receptor beta chains sequenced from one sample in a study of OX40 agonist ivuxolimab in advanced cancers. Clones were read by immunoSEQ multiplex PCR, and TCRdb kept only the in-frame ones, dropping some. The table lists 55,000 to 80,000 clones, roughly four fifths of them singletons, with more than 0.8% in the top ten. This material consisted of CD4+ or CD8+ T cells sorted from blood, taken in a trial of the OX40 agonist ivuxolimab. These receptors were obtained from an adult with an advanced solid tumor such as melanoma, head and neck, liver or kidney cancer.

The V call is TRBV30, the J call TRBJ1-5; the D gene is possibly TRBD1 (5 bases). Germline CDR1 and CDR2: GTSNPN and SVGIG (reference sequence). V lost 0 bases and J lost 7, with 7 bases in between. CDR3 length: 12 amino acids. CDR3 region: CAWSVPGQPQHF. DNA of the CDR3: TGTGCCTGGAGTGTCCCAGGGCAGCCCCAGCATTTT.

CDR3 bases: TGTGCCTGGAGTGAGGGAAGTACAAGCGAGCAGTACTTC. Translated, it gives CAWSEGSTSEQYF. The genes are TRBV30 and TRBJ2-7; no clear D. Germline lookup yields CDR1 GTSNPN and CDR2 SVGIG (reference sequence). V was pared by 1 base and J by 6 bases, with 13 bases between. This CDR3 region has 13 residues. The variable domain in full, with the rest retrieved from reference TRBV30 and TRBJ2-7, is SQTIHQWPATLVQPVGSPLSLECTVEGTSNPNLYWYRQAAGRGLQLLFYSVGIGQISSEVPQNLSASRPQDRQFILSSKKLLLSDSGFYLCAWSEGSTSEQYFGPGTRLTVT.

The chain has TRBV18 and TRBJ2-1; D gene uncertain. The germline V and J ends were trimmed by 2 bases and 0 bases, with 11 bases remaining between them. Germline CDR1 is KGHSH and CDR2 is LQKENI. There are 16 residues in the CDR3. The chain's CDR3 is CASSPYRVSSYNEQFF. CDR3 nucleotides: TGTGCCAGCTCACCATACCGGGTGAGCTCCTACAATGAGCAGTTCTTC.

The rearrangement joins TRBV4-1 to TRBJ1-2; no reliable D call. Germline V gene sequence: CDR1 MGHRA, CDR2 YSYEKL. V lost 0 bases and J 2 bases, leaving 10 bases between the germline ends. CDR3 length: 15 residues. CDR3 nucleotides: TGCGCCAGCAGCCAAGAGACCCTTGGGAACTATGGCTACACCTTC. This translates into CASSQETLGNYGYTF.

This rearrangement joins TRBV7-2 to TRBJ2-5; 10 nucleotides align to TRBD1. Unmatched junction bases numbered 4, after V lost 1 base and J lost 8 bases. Germline-derived CDR1 and CDR2 are SGHTA and FQGNSA. The CDR3 is 14 residues long. The CDR3 coding sequence is TGTGCCAGCAGCTTAGGACAGGGGGCGGAAACCCAGTACTTC. As protein: CASSLGQGAETQYF.

The rearrangement uses TRBV9 and TRBJ2-5; either TRBD1 or TRBD2 may fit D (6 bases each). V was trimmed by 6 bases and J by 1 base, leaving 16 bases between them. This CDR3 has 15 amino acids. In germline, CDR1 is SGDLS, CDR2 YYNGEE. The CDR3 protein is CASNYGGGPQETQYF. The DNA of the CDR3 is TGTGCCAGCAACTATGGTGGGGGGCCCCAAGAGACCCAGTACTTC. The entire variable domain, with the rest obtained from reference TRBV9 and TRBJ2-5, is as follows: DSGVTQTPKHLITATGQRVTLRCSPRSGDLSVYWYQQSLDQGLQFLIQYYNGEERAKGNILERFSAQQFPDLHSELNLSSLELGDSALYFCASNYGGGPQETQYFGPGTRLLVL.

The J gene is TRBJ2-1, the V gene TRBV10-3; 10 bases fit TRBD2. Germline loops: CDR1 ENHRY, CDR2 SYGVKD. Trimming at V came to 2 bases and at J to 0 bases, leaving 1 base not matched to a gene. The CDR3 totals 16 residues. CDR3 protein: CAISEGLAASYNEQFF. CDR3 in DNA: TGTGCCATCAGTGAGGGACTAGCGGCCTCCTACAATGAGCAGTTCTTC.

The DNA of the CDR3 is TGTGCCTGGAGTGGTGGTCACACCGGGGAGCTGTTTTTT. Protein product: CAWSGGHTGELFF. V and J are TRBV30 and TRBJ2-2; D call uncertain. Trimming stripped 1 base from V and 3 bases from J, with 6 bases between. Germline CDR1 is GTSNPN and CDR2 is SVGIG (reference sequence). This CDR3 has 13 amino acids.

The gene calls are TRBV5-1 and TRBJ2-1, with D possibly matching TRBD1 (5 bases). In germline, CDR1 is SGHRS, CDR2 YFSETQ. This CDR3 is built from 12 residues. V lost 0 bases, J lost 12 bases, and 10 bases lay in between. The CDR3: CASSLEGIVQFF. For the CDR3, the DNA is TGCGCCAGCAGCTTGGAGGGGATCGTGCAGTTCTTC.

The chain joins TRBV19 to TRBJ1-1; possible D gene TRBD1, 5 bases. The CDR3 runs 14 residues. Trimming pared 3 bases from V and 5 bases from J, leaving 13 bases between. The germline gives CDR1 LNHDA, CDR2 SQIVND (reference sequence). The CDR3 DNA is TGTGCCAGTAGTATCGAGGGGCTTCGGACTGAAGCTTTCTTT. As protein: CASSIEGLRTEAFF.

The chain is built from TRBV25-1 and TRBJ1-3, with D hard to call. Trimming left V 2 bases short and J 1 base short, with 6 bases between. The germline V gene has CDR1 MGHDK and CDR2 SYGVNS. The CDR3 spans 14 residues. CDR3 loop: CASSEERSGNTIYF. The CDR3 bases are TGTGCCAGCAGTGAAGAAAGGTCTGGAAACACCATATATTTT.

The chain combines TRBV10-1 with TRBJ1-2; D gene uncertain. Germline V gives CDR1 WNHNN, CDR2 SYGVQD (reference sequence). The CDR3 runs 12 residues. The germline V and J ends were trimmed by 5 bases and 5 bases, with 9 bases remaining between them. The CDR3 sequence: CASSSTYYGYTF. The CDR3 DNA reads TGCGCCAGCAGTTCTACGTATTATGGCTACACCTTC.

This sequence joins TRBV5-1 and TRBJ1-4; weak D call: TRBD1 (6 bases). V lost 8 bases and J 5 bases, leaving 13 bases between the germline ends. The CDR3 spans 13 residues. The germline V gene has CDR1 SGHRS and CDR2 YFSETQ. CDR3 region: CASTTGFNEKLFF. The CDR3 region has the DNA TGCGCCAGTACAACAGGGTTCAATGAAAAACTGTTTTTT.